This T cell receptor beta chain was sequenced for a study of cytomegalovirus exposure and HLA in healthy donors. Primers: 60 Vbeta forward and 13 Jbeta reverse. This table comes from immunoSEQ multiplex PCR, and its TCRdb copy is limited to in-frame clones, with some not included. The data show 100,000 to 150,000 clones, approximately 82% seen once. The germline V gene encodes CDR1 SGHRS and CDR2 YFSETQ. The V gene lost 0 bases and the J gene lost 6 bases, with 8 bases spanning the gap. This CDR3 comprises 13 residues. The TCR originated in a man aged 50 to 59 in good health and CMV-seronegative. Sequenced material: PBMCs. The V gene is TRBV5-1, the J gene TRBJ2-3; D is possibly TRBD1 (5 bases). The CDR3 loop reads CASSLARVDTQYF. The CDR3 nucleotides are TGCGCCAGCAGCTTGGCCAGGGTGGATACGCAGTATTTT.